The next 4 T cell receptor beta chains were all read from a single sample in a study of metastatic and nonmetastatic thyroid tumors. TCRdb recomputed clones from the PCR reads via MiXCR. The sample consists of almost 70,000 clones, 14% of them appearing once. Thyroid surgery had not been preceded by any treatment in any patient. The sample comprised blood. These receptors all come from a male donor with papillary thyroid cancer or a benign thyroid nodule (not recorded which). Some clones in this sample may be carry-over from other donors' samples.

Ten or more counts support this clone. Its ends do not fully match the called genes, so a read error is possible. The genes are TRBV7-7 and TRBJ2-1; D gene ambiguous. CDR3 size: 13 residues. Germline CDR1 and CDR2: SSHAT and FNYEAQ (reference sequence). The CDR3 region has the DNA TGTGCTAGCAGCTTGGCAGTCTCTTATGAGCAGTTCTTC. Residues: CASSLAVSYEQFF.

This rearrangement joins TRBV18 to TRBJ2-6; D gene uncertain. CDR1 is KGHSH and CDR2 is LQKENI in the germline V gene. The V end was cut by 2 bases, the J end by 0 bases, with 11 bases between. The CDR3 is made up of 17 amino acids. DNA for the CDR3: TGTGCCAGCTCACCAGACTCTGTGACCTCTGGGGCCAACGTCCTGACTTTC. This codes for CASSPDSVTSGANVLTF.

This clone was counted many times. V is TRBV6-1 and J is TRBJ1-5; D is undetermined. Germline lookup yields CDR1 MNHNS and CDR2 SASEGT. The CDR3 sequence is 17 residues long. Trimming stripped 6 bases from V and 1 base from J, with 19 bases between. DNA for the CDR3: TGTGCCAGCAGGCCTACCATTGGGAGAGGAAGCAATCAGCCCCAGCATTTT. Translated, it gives CASRPTIGRGSNQPQHF.

In its sample, this clone was seen many times. The rearrangement links TRBV5-5 to TRBJ1-1, with D perhaps matching TRBD1 (5 bases). The germline V and J ends were trimmed by 2 bases and 3 bases, with 14 bases remaining between them. Per the germline V gene, CDR1 is SGHKS and CDR2 is YYEKEE (reference sequence). The CDR3 extends over 15 amino acids. The chain's CDR3 is CASSFPRGEDTEAFF. The CDR3 DNA follows: TGTGCCAGCAGCTTTCCAAGGGGAGAGGACACTGAAGCTTTCTTT. Full variable domain (outside the CDR3, taken from reference TRBV5-5 and TRBJ1-1): DAGVTQSPTHLIKTRGQQVTLRCSPISGHKSVSWYQQVLGQGPQFIFQYYEKEERGRGNFPDRFSARQFPNYSSELNVNALLLGDSALYLCASSFPRGEDTEAFFGQGTRLTVV.